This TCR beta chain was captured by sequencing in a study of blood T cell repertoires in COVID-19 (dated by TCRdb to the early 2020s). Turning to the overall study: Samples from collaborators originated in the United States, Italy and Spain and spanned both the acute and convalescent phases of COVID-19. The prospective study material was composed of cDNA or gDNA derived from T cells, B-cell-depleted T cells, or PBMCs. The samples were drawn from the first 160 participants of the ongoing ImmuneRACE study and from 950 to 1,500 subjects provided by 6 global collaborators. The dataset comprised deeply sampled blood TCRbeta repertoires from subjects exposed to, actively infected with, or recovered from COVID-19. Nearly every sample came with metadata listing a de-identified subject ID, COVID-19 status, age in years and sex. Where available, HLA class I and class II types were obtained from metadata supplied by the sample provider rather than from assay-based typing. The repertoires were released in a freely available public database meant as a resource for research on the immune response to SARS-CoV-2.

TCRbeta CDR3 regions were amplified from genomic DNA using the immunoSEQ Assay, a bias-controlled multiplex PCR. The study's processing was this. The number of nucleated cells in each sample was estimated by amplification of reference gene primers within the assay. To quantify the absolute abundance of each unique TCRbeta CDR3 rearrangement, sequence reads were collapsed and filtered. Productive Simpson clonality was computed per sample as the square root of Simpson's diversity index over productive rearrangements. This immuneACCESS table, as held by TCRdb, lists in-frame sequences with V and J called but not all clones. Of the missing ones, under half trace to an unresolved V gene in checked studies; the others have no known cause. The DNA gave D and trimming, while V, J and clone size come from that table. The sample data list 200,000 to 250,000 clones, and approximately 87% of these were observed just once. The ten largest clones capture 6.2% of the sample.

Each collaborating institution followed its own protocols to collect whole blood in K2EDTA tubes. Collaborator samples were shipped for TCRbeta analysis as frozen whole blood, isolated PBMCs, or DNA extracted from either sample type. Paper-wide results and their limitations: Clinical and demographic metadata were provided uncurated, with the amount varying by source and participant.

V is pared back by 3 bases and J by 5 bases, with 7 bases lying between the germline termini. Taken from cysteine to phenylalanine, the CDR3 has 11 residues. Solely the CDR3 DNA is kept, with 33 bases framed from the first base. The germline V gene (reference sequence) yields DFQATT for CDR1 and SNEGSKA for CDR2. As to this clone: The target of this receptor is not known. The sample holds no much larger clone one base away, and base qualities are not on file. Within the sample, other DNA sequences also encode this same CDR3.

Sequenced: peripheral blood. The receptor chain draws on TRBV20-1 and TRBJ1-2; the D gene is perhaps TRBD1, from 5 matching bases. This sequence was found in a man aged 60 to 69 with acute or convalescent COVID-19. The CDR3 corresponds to CSASDSYGYTF. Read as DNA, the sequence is TGCAGTGCTAGTGACAGTTATGGCTACACCTTC.